A single sample is the source of the 5 T cell receptor beta chains below, sequenced in a study of lymphopenia after photon versus proton radiotherapy. TCRdb's copy holds only in-frame clones and misses some; the assay was immunoSEQ multiplex PCR. This sample yields about 160,000 clones, of which 88% are seen a single time; about 4.3% belongs to the top ten. The specimen was peripheral blood, collected from a patient treated with photon-based radiotherapy. The receptors were gathered from a man aged 50 or older with gastric cancer.

The chain recombines TRBV7-2 with TRBJ1-2; a possible D gene is TRBD1 (6 bases). CDR1 is SGHTA and CDR2 is FQGNSA in the germline V gene. The ends were cut back, 5 bases at V and 5 bases at J, with 15 bases in the middle. The CDR3 is 14 residues long. Written as DNA, the CDR3 is TGTGCCAGCAGCCCCCGACAGGCCCTTTATGGCTACACCTTC. Translation: CASSPRQALYGYTF.

This clone was counted once. The rearrangement links TRBV5-1 to TRBJ1-1; D not resolved. The CDR3 spans 14 residues. V gave up 1 base and J gave up 1 base, with 8 bases separating them. The V gene's germline CDR1 is SGHRS and CDR2 YFSETQ. In DNA, the CDR3 is TGCGCCAGCAGCTTGCGGGATTCGAACACTGAAGCTTTCTTT. Translated, it gives CASSLRDSNTEAFF.

This sequence joins TRBV11-2 and TRBJ2-7; D possibly corresponds to TRBD1 (5 bases). The length of the CDR3 is 15 residues. With 3 bases removed from V and 0 bases from J, the gap between germline ends came to 12 bases. Germline V lookup: CDR1 SGHAT, CDR2 FQNNGV. Written as DNA, the CDR3 is TGTGCCAGCAGCTTCTCCGGACACTACTCCTACGAGCAGTACTTC. This gives the protein CASSFSGHYSYEQYF.

This chain connects TRBV5-1 to TRBJ2-3; TRBD2 matches at 8 bases. The CDR3 length is 16 residues. Germline CDR1 reads SGHRS; CDR2 reads YFSETQ. Trimming removed 1 base from V and 0 bases from J; junction bases left unmatched: 4. The CDR3 region is CASSLLASGSTDTQYF. The CDR3 DNA follows: TGCGCCAGCAGCTTGTTGGCTAGCGGGAGCACAGATACGCAGTATTTT.

The rearrangement uses TRBV4-1 and TRBJ2-7; 9 nucleotides line up with TRBD2. The germline V gene encodes CDR1 MGHRA and CDR2 YSYEKL. V shed 4 bases and J 0 bases; nucleotides not matched to a gene: 10. The CDR3 runs to 17 residues. DNA of the CDR3: TGCGCCAGCAGCCCCCGGGGTAGCGGGGGCCTCTCCTACGAGCAGTACTTC. Amino acids: CASSPRGSGGLSYEQYF.